The sequence of this TCR beta chain was determined in a study of CD8+ T cells in alopecia areata. The germline V gene has CDR1 MDHEN and CDR2 SYDVKM. The germline V and J ends were trimmed by 3 bases and 3 bases, with 8 bases remaining between them. The CDR3 covers 13 residues. CD4+ cells of 4 to 6 patients were further sorted as CD25+CD127-. Isolated RNA was reverse transcribed into cDNA used as the sequencing template. The data were produced by immunoSEQ multiplex PCR, yet TCRdb's version contains in-frame clones alone and is incomplete. This sample has just over 20,000 clones; roughly 60% occur once, and the top ten carry 4.5%.

The chain joins TRBV28 to TRBJ2-5; unclear D gene. Sequenced material: CD4+ Tregs sorted from blood. This TCR was recovered from a human donor with alopecia areata. DNA of the CDR3: TGTGCCAGCAGTTTGAGCCTAAAAGAGACCCAGTACTTC. As protein: CASSLSLKETQYF.